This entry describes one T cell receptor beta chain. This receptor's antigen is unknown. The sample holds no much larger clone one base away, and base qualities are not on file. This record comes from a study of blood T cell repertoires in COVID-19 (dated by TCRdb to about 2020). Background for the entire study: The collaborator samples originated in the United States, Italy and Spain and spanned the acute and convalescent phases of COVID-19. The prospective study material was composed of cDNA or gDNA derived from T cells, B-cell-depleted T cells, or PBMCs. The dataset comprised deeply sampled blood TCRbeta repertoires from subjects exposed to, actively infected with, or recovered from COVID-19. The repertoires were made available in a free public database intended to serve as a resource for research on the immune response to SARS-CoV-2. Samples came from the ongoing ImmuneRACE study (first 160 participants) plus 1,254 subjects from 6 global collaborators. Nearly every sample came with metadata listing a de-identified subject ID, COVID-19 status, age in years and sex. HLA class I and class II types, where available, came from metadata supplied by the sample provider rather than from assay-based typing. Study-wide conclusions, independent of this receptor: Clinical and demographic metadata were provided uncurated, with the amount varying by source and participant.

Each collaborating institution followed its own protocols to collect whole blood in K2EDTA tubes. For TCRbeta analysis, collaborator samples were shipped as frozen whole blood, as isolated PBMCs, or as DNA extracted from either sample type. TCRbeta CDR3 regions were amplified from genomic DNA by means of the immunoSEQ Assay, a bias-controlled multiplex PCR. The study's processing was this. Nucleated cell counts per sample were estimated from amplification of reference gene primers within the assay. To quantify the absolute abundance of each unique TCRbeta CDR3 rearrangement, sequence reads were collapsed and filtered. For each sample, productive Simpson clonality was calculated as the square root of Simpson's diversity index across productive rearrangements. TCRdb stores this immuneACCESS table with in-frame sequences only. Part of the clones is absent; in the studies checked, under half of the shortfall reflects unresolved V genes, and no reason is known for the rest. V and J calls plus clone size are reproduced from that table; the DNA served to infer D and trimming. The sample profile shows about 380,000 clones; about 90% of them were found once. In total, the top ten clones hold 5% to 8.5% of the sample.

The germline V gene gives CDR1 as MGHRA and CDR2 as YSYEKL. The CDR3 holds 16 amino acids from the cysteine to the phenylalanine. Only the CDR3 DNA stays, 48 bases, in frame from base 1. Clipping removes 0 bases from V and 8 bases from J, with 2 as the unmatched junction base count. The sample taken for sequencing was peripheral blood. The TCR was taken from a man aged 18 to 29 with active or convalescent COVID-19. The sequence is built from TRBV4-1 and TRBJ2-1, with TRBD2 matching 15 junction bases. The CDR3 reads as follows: CASSQEGLAGGDEQFF. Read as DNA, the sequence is TGCGCCAGCAGCCAAGAGGGACTAGCGGGGGGCGATGAGCAGTTCTTC.